The sequence of this T cell receptor (beta chain) was determined in a study of T cell responses to AZD1222 COVID-19 vaccine. Assay: immunoSEQ multiplex PCR; the TCRdb copy retains only in-frame clones and omits some. The table records over 85,000 clones, 81% of them present only once. This CDR3 is 15 amino acids long. The V gene's germline CDR1 is SGHTA and CDR2 FQGNSA. Trimming at V came to 5 bases and at J to 1 base, leaving 6 bases not matched to a gene. This specimen consisted of peripheral blood, obtained on day 0 of AZD1222 vaccination. V gene TRBV7-2 combines with J gene TRBJ1-2; 8 nucleotides align to TRBD1. The clonotype was recovered from an adult in good health. CDR3 in amino acids: CASSPRTGYNYGYTF. The CDR3 bases are TGTGCCAGCAGCCCTCGGACAGGGTATAACTATGGCTACACCTTC.